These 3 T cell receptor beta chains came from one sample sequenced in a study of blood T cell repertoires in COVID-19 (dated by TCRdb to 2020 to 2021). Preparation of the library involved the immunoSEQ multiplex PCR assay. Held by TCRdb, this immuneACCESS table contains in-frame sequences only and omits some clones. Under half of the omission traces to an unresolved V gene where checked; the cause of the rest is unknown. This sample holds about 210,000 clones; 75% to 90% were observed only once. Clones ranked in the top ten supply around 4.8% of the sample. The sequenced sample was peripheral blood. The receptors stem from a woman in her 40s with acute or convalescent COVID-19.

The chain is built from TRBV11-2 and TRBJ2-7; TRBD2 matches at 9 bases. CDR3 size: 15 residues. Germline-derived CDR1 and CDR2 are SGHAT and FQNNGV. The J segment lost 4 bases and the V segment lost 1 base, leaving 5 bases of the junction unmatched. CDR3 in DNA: TGTGCCAGCAGCTTAGGACTAGCGGCGCCATACGAGCAGTACGTC. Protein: CASSLGLAAPYEQYV.

Written as DNA, the CDR3 is TGTGCCAGCAGCGTAGGGGGACTGTCGAGCTCCTATAATTCACCCCTCCACTTT. Its translation is CASSVGGLSSSYNSPLHF. This chain joins TRBV9 and TRBJ1-6; D may be TRBD1 (5 bases). V lost 0 bases and J lost 0, with 13 bases in between. Germline V gene data show CDR1 as SGDLS and CDR2 as YYNGEE. The CDR3 length is 18 residues. Full variable domain (outside the CDR3, taken from reference TRBV9 and TRBJ1-6): DSGVTQTPKHLITATGQRVTLRCSPRSGDLSVYWYQQSLDQGLQFLIQYYNGEERAKGNILERFSAQQFPDLHSELNLSSLELGDSALYFCASSVGGLSSSYNSPLHFGNGTRLTVT.

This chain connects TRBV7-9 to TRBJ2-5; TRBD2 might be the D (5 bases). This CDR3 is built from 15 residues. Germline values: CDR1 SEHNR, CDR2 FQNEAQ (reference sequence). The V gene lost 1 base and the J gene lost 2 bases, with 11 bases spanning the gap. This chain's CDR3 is CASSLGRTRQETQYF. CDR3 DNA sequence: TGTGCCAGCAGCTTAGGGCGCACTAGACAAGAGACCCAGTACTTC.